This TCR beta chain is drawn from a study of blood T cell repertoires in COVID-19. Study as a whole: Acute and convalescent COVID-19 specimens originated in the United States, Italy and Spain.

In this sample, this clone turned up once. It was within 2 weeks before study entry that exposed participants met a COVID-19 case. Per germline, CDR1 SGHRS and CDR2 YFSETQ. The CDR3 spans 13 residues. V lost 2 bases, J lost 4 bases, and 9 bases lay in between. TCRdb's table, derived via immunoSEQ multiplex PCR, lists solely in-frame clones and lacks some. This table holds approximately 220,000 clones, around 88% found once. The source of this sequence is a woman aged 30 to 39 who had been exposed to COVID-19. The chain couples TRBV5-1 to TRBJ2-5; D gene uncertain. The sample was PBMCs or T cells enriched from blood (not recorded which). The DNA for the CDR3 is TGCGCCAGCAGCTTAGAAAGAGGAGAGACCCAGTACTTC. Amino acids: CASSLERGETQYF.